Presented here are 16 T cell receptor beta chains from one specimen sequenced in a study of cytomegalovirus exposure and HLA in healthy donors. The primer mix had 60 Vbeta and 13 Jbeta primers. Sequenced by immunoSEQ multiplex PCR; TCRdb stores in-frame clones only, minus some. The data contain 90,000 to 150,000 clones, roughly 79% of them singletons. Sequencing was done on a sample of PBMCs. The receptors were gathered from a woman aged 40 to 49 in good health and CMV-seronegative.

The CDR3 spells CASSYRSYTGREAFF. The CDR3 nucleotides are TGTGCCAGCAGCTATCGTTCCTACACAGGTCGTGAAGCTTTCTTT. The chain carries TRBV6-5 and TRBJ1-1; a weak D match, TRBD1 (5 bases). The CDR3 has 15 residues. CDR1 and CDR2 from the germline V gene are MNHEY and SVGAGI. V was trimmed by 6 bases and J by 7 bases, leaving 21 bases between them.

The chain combines TRBV28 with TRBJ2-1; 14 bases align to TRBD2. V gave up 5 bases and J gave up 0 bases; unmatched junction bases: 12. Germline CDR1 is MDHEN and CDR2 is SYDVKM. This CDR3 is built from 20 residues. DNA for the CDR3: TGTGCCAGCAGTCCGCCGAGGACTAGCGGGAGGTACAGCTCCTACAATGAGCAGTTCTTC. It is translated as CASSPPRTSGRYSSYNEQFF.

The J gene is TRBJ1-4, the V gene TRBV5-1; weak D call: TRBD1 (6 bases). Germline values: CDR1 SGHRS, CDR2 YFSETQ. The V end lost 2 bases, the J end lost 0 bases, and 14 bases lay between the germline ends. The CDR3 has 17 amino acids. The CDR3, as DNA: TGCGCCAGCAGCTTCCGAACAGGGCTAGCAACTAATGAAAAACTGTTTTTT. Translation gives CASSFRTGLATNEKLFF.

The chain employs TRBV10-3 and TRBJ1-3, with TRBD1 identical over 8 bases. This CDR3 is built from 16 residues. Germline CDR1 ENHRY, CDR2 SYGVKD. The V segment lost 6 bases and the J segment 0 bases; nucleotides outside the gene matches: 7. The CDR3 reads CAISWTGPHSGNTIYF. Written as DNA, the CDR3 is TGTGCCATCAGCTGGACAGGGCCTCACTCTGGAAACACCATATATTTT.

The chain joins TRBV14 to TRBJ2-6, with unresolved D. This CDR3 is built from 17 residues. V was shortened by 4 bases and J by 4 bases, with 17 bases between the two germline ends. The germline gives CDR1 SGHDN, CDR2 FVKESK. The CDR3 DNA sequence: TGTGCCAGCAGCCCGACACCTCGACCCTCGGGGGCCAACGTCCTGACTTTC. Translating gives CASSPTPRPSGANVLTF.

This sequence joins TRBV18 and TRBJ1-4, with no clear D. The ends were cut back, 3 bases at V and 7 bases at J, with 15 bases in the middle. The CDR3 runs to 15 residues. Germline V gives CDR1 KGHSH, CDR2 LQKENI. CDR3 protein: CASSPVAVLGEKLFF. DNA for the CDR3: TGTGCCAGCTCACCGGTGGCAGTCCTTGGTGAAAAACTGTTTTTT.

The genes are TRBV15 and TRBJ2-3, with a tentative D call TRBD2 (6 bases). This CDR3 contains 15 residues. Deletions cut 1 base from V and 3 bases from J, with 11 bases between. Germline-derived CDR1 and CDR2 are LNHNV and YYDKDF (reference sequence). The CDR3: CATSRGREATDTQYF. CDR3 in DNA: TGTGCCACCAGCAGAGGGCGGGAAGCGACAGATACGCAGTATTTT.

The chain is built from TRBV28 and TRBJ2-4; the match to TRBD1 covers 8 bases. Germline V gene lookup returns CDR1 MDHEN and CDR2 SYDVKM. The CDR3 consists of 13 residues. V shed 6 bases and J 6 bases; nucleotides not matched to a gene: 4. CDR3: CASSRGQGNIQYF. DNA for the CDR3: TGTGCCAGCAGCCGTGGACAGGGAAACATTCAGTACTTC.

CDR3 nucleotide sequence: TGTGCCAGCAGTGTCGGGAGTCAGCCCCAGCATTTT. This gives the protein CASSVGSQPQHF. The chain is built from TRBV2 and TRBJ1-5, with D uncertain. Germline V CDR1 and CDR2: SNHLY, FYNNEI. V was cut by 4 bases and J by 6 bases, with 7 bases left in between. The CDR3 has 12 residues.

This sequence joins TRBV19 and TRBJ2-6; TRBD1 is a possible D gene (5 bases). In germline, CDR1 is LNHDA, CDR2 SQIVND (reference sequence). V was cut by 5 bases and J by 0 bases, with 11 bases left in between. The CDR3 is 16 amino acids. This chain's CDR3 is CASSARADSGANVLTF. CDR3 DNA: TGTGCCAGTAGTGCCAGGGCGGACTCTGGGGCCAACGTCCTGACTTTC.

This clone has just a few counts. V and J are TRBV5-1 and TRBJ2-3, with D perhaps TRBD2 (5 bases). The CDR3 length is 15 residues. Trimming shortened V by 5 bases and J by 0 bases, and 13 bases separated the two germline ends. The germline CDR1 and CDR2 sequences are SGHRS and YFSETQ. CDR3 amino acids: CASRSGPTSTDTQYF. The CDR3, as DNA: TGCGCCAGCAGAAGCGGACCGACAAGCACAGATACGCAGTATTTT.

V usage is TRBV27 and J usage is TRBJ1-1; D gene unclear. Trimming left V 6 bases short and J 1 base short, with 12 bases between. There are 14 residues in the CDR3. Germline CDR1 reads MNHEY; CDR2 reads SMNVEV (reference sequence). The CDR3 DNA is TGTGCCAGCAGGCGGGCCAGGCAGAACACTGAAGCTTTCTTT. This gives the protein CASRRARQNTEAFF.

The CDR3 DNA sequence: TGTGCCAGCAGCCCCTCGGCTCTAGGGGCAGCCGGGGAGCTGTTTTTT. Its translation is CASSPSALGAAGELFF. This chain uses TRBV7-9 with TRBJ2-2; tentative D call: TRBD1 (5 bases). The germline V gene has CDR1 SEHNR and CDR2 FQNEAQ (reference sequence). V dropped 5 bases and J dropped 6 bases, with 19 bases sitting between them. The CDR3 contains 16 residues.

The rearrangement joins TRBV9 to TRBJ1-1; D remains unclear. The CDR3 runs to 15 residues. The V gene lost 1 base and the J gene lost 0 bases, with 10 bases spanning the gap. The V gene's germline CDR1 is SGDLS and CDR2 YYNGEE. The CDR3 sequence is CASSVSPSLNTEAFF. The CDR3 region has the DNA TGTGCCAGCAGCGTATCACCAAGCTTGAACACTGAAGCTTTCTTT.

The genes are TRBV9 and TRBJ1-3, with TRBD1 identical over 7 bases. The CDR3 totals 18 residues. V shed 0 bases and J 0 bases; nucleotides not matched to a gene: 9. Per germline, CDR1 SGDLS and CDR2 YYNGEE. The CDR3 here is CASSVGDSLVLSGNTIYF. Written as DNA, the CDR3 is TGTGCCAGCAGCGTAGGGGACAGTTTGGTCCTCTCTGGAAACACCATATATTTT.

The genes are TRBV25-1 and TRBJ1-1; the match to TRBD1 covers 9 bases. Trimming at V came to 4 bases and at J to 11 bases, leaving 8 bases not matched to a gene. CDR3 length: 13 residues. From germline, CDR1 is MGHDK and CDR2 SYGVNS. The CDR3 DNA follows: TGTGCCAGCAGTGCAACAGGGGGCGCCGGGGCTTTCTTT. It encodes CASSATGGAGAFF.